What follows are 22 T cell receptor beta chains derived from one specimen sequenced in a study of OX40 agonist ivuxolimab in advanced cancers. Only in-frame clones appear in the TCRdb table, and some are missing; sequencing was by immunoSEQ multiplex PCR. The sample has 85,000 to 100,000 clones, more than 80% seen once; the top ten hold 0.22%. The sample consisted of CD4+ or CD8+ T cells sorted from blood, taken in a trial of the OX40 agonist ivuxolimab. The receptors stem from an adult with an advanced solid tumor such as melanoma, head and neck, liver or kidney cancer.

The chain has TRBV10-1 and TRBJ2-3, with TRBD2 matching over 11 bases. Germline-derived CDR1 and CDR2 are WNHNN and SYGVQD (reference sequence). The V segment lost 6 bases and the J segment 0 bases; nucleotides outside the gene matches: 17. The CDR3 sequence is 20 residues long. Written as DNA, the CDR3 is TGCGCCAGCAGGATACACCACTTTGTGTTAGCGGGAGGGAGCACAGATACGCAGTATTTT. It is translated as CASRIHHFVLAGGSTDTQYF.

This clone was seen only once. This chain connects TRBV28 to TRBJ2-6, with a possible D match to TRBD2 (5 bases). Germline V gene data show CDR1 as MDHEN and CDR2 as SYDVKM. Trimming left V 3 bases short and J 0 bases short, with 21 bases between. The CDR3 has 20 residues. For the CDR3, the DNA is TGTGCCAGCAGTTTCAACGGGGTTGCTCGACCCAACTCTGGGGCCAACGTCCTGACTTTC. Protein: CASSFNGVARPNSGANVLTF.

The chain couples TRBV5-1 to TRBJ2-7; TRBD2 matches 7 bases. CDR3 length equals 13 residues. CDR1 SGHRS and CDR2 YFSETQ come from the germline V gene. V was clipped by 4 bases and J by 4 bases; unmatched bases: 5. The CDR3 region has the DNA TGCGCCAGCAGCCCCAGGCGGGGGTACGAGCAGTACTTC. This translates into CASSPRRGYEQYF.

The chain employs TRBV7-8 and TRBJ1-1, with 11 nucleotides matching TRBD1. The CDR3 is 14 amino acids. Trimming at V came to 5 bases and at J to 7 bases, leaving 6 bases not matched to a gene. Germline CDR1 and CDR2: SGHVS and FQNEAQ. CDR3 in DNA: TGTGCCAGCAGCCGGGACAGGGGGTCCGGTGAAGCTTTCTTT. The encoded protein is CASSRDRGSGEAFF.

This rearrangement joins TRBV2 to TRBJ2-7; tentatively, D is TRBD2 (6 bases). Germline assignment: CDR1 SNHLY and CDR2 FYNNEI. V lost 5 bases to trimming and J lost 5 bases, with 13 bases between them. This CDR3 comprises 13 residues. Here the CDR3 reads CASSWTTSNEQYV. The CDR3 DNA follows: TGTGCCAGCAGTTGGACTACCTCGAACGAGCAGTACGTC.

CDR3 DNA: TGCGCCAGCAGCCAAGATCAGACCACAGGTGGGCAGCCCCAGCATTTT. Its protein is CASSQDQTTGGQPQHF. The chain has TRBV4-1 and TRBJ1-5, with D possibly matching TRBD1 (5 bases). CDR1 and CDR2 from the germline V gene are MGHRA and YSYEKL. The CDR3 runs 16 residues. V lost 0 bases, J lost 7 bases, and 16 bases lay in between.

This clone was seen once. This sequence joins TRBV5-1 and TRBJ2-3, with 11 bases fitting TRBD1. Germline V gene lookup returns CDR1 SGHRS and CDR2 YFSETQ. The J segment lost 6 bases and the V segment lost 4 bases, leaving 7 bases of the junction unmatched. The CDR3 totals 15 residues. Here the CDR3 DNA reads TGCGCCAGCAGCGCCGGGACAGGGGGAGTGGATACGCAGTATTTT. This encodes CASSAGTGGVDTQYF.

V usage is TRBV5-1 and J usage is TRBJ2-7; D might be TRBD1 (6 bases). This CDR3 region has 14 residues. Trimming stripped 0 bases from V and 3 bases from J, with 10 bases between. Germline CDR1 SGHRS, CDR2 YFSETQ. DNA for the CDR3: TGCGCCAGCAGCTTGGCGCGGACAGTCTACGAGCAGTACGTC. It translates to CASSLARTVYEQYV.

V and J are TRBV4-3 and TRBJ2-3; D possibly corresponds to TRBD2 (5 bases). V was shortened by 0 bases and J by 5 bases, with 9 bases between the two germline ends. This CDR3 has 14 residues. In germline, CDR1 is LGHNA, CDR2 YSLEER. In nucleotides, the CDR3 is TGCGCCAGCAGCCAAGAGGGAGATAGAGATACGCAGTATTTT. The encoded protein is CASSQEGDRDTQYF.

The J gene is TRBJ1-6, the V gene TRBV19; 7 nucleotides match TRBD1. This CDR3 region has 19 residues. The J segment lost 0 bases and the V segment lost 4 bases, leaving 12 bases of the junction unmatched. CDR1 is LNHDA and CDR2 is SQIVND in the germline V gene (reference sequence). CDR3 nucleotides: TGTGCCAGTAGTACCCGACAGGGACTCGAAGGCTCCTATAATTCACCCCTCCACTTT. It encodes CASSTRQGLEGSYNSPLHF.

This clone appeared a few times. CDR3 protein: CASSSDRYSPLHF. Written as DNA, the CDR3 is TGTGCCAGCAGCTCGGACAGGTATTCACCCCTCCACTTT. This chain links TRBV6-1 with TRBJ1-6; 7 nucleotides match TRBD1. Looked up from germline, CDR1 is MNHNS and CDR2 is SASEGT. V dropped 6 bases and J dropped 8; count of bases not matched to a gene: 4. CDR3 length equals 13 residues.

The chain carries TRBV11-2 and TRBJ2-1, with TRBD2 as a possible D gene (6 bases). Trimming left V 5 bases short and J 7 bases short, with 24 bases between. The V gene's germline CDR1 is SGHAT and CDR2 FQNNGV. This CDR3 has 17 amino acids. CDR3 sequence (DNA): TGTGCCAGCAGCCCCCAAAGGGGCGGGACCCACATAAATGAGCAGTTCTTC. The encoded protein is CASSPQRGGTHINEQFF.

The rearrangement uses TRBV7-9 and TRBJ2-5; D unclear. The CDR3 is 13 residues long. Germline V gives CDR1 SEHNR, CDR2 FQNEAQ (reference sequence). Trimming took 8 bases from V and 0 from J, leaving 10 bases between them. CDR3 in DNA: TGTGCCAGCGGCCCTTGGGACCAAGAGACCCAGTACTTC. Its translation: CASGPWDQETQYF.

The chain has TRBV28 and TRBJ1-3; D is ambiguous. The CDR3 consists of 14 residues. Trimming cost V 5 bases and J 1 base, with 9 bases left between them. Germline V gene data show CDR1 as MDHEN and CDR2 as SYDVKM. This CDR3 is CASSPNPSGNTIYF. In DNA form, the CDR3 reads TGTGCCAGCAGTCCAAACCCTTCTGGAAACACCATATATTTT.

The J gene is TRBJ1-2, the V gene TRBV19, with 10 bases aligning to TRBD1. This CDR3 has 16 amino acids. Germline V lookup: CDR1 LNHDA, CDR2 SQIVND (reference sequence). The trim removed 9 bases at V and 0 bases at J, leaving 10 bases unmatched. CDR3 loop: CASKPGQGRTNYGYTF. CDR3 bases: TGTGCCAGCAAACCGGGACAGGGGAGAACTAACTATGGCTACACCTTC.

The chain employs TRBV5-4 and TRBJ1-2; 7 bases are shared with TRBD1. The germline gives CDR1 SGHNT, CDR2 YYREEE (reference sequence). This CDR3 comprises 15 residues. With 4 bases clipped from V and 4 bases from J, the junction kept 10 bases outside the gene matches. The DNA for the CDR3 is TGTGCCAGCAGCCAGGGGGAGGGGGCGAGCTATGGCTACACCTTC. Protein sequence: CASSQGEGASYGYTF.

This chain uses TRBV19 with TRBJ1-1, with 8 bases lining up with TRBD1. Per germline, CDR1 LNHDA and CDR2 SQIVND (reference sequence). The length of the CDR3 is 17 residues. Trimming at V came to 6 bases and at J to 1 base, leaving 13 bases not matched to a gene. CDR3 sequence (DNA): TGTGCCAGTAGACGTCTAGCCGGGACAGGACCGAACACTGAAGCTTTCTTT. The encoded protein is CASRRLAGTGPNTEAFF. Combining the CDR3 with reference TRBV19 and TRBJ1-1 gives the whole variable domain DGGITQSPKYLFRKEGQNVTLSCEQNLNHDAMYWYRQDPGQGLRLIYYSQIVNDFQKGDIAEGYSVSREKKESFPLTVTSAQKNPTAFYLCASRRLAGTGPNTEAFFGQGTRLTVV.

The chain combines TRBV7-9 with TRBJ2-7; a weak D match, TRBD1 (7 bases). Germline CDR1 and CDR2: SEHNR and FQNEAQ (reference sequence). CDR3 length: 15 amino acids. Trimming removed 5 bases at V and 5 bases at J, with 19 bases between. CDR3: CASSIGGGASHEQYV. In DNA, the CDR3 is TGTGCCAGCAGCATTGGAGGGGGCGCAAGTCACGAGCAGTACGTC.

This clone was observed a single time. The chain recombines TRBV19 with TRBJ2-2, with D perhaps TRBD1 or TRBD2 (6 bases each). CDR1 is LNHDA, CDR2 SQIVND, per germline (reference sequence). The CDR3 sequence is 16 residues long. Trimming removed 0 bases from V and 4 bases from J, with 12 bases in between. The CDR3 loop is CASSIEPGAGTGELFF. The CDR3 nucleotides read TGTGCCAGTAGTATAGAACCGGGGGCGGGCACCGGGGAGCTGTTTTTT.

The V and J genes are TRBV11-3 and TRBJ2-5, with D possibly matching TRBD2 (5 bases). The DNA end is a closer match to TRBJ2-7, so the J assignment may be wrong. The germline CDR1 and CDR2 sequences are SGHNT and YENEEA. This CDR3 is built from 15 residues. In nucleotides, the CDR3 is TGTGCCAGCAGCTTAGGTCAGACGGCGAGGGACGAGCAGTACTTC. Translated: CASSLGQTARDEQYF.

The chain uses TRBV5-4 and TRBJ2-2; 7 nucleotides match TRBD2. V shed 2 bases, J shed 4 bases, and the junction held 8 bases outside the gene matches. This CDR3 region has 16 residues. Germline V lookup: CDR1 SGHNT, CDR2 YYREEE (reference sequence). The CDR3 sequence is CASSLGTNLLTGELFF. The CDR3, as DNA: TGTGCCAGCAGCTTAGGGACTAATCTTCTCACCGGGGAGCTGTTTTTT.

The chain is built from TRBV16 and TRBJ1-5, with D tentatively TRBD1 (5 bases). V was clipped by 0 bases and J by 1 base, with 7 bases between them. Germline V gene sequence: CDR1 KGHSY, CDR2 FQNENV. The CDR3 is 15 amino acids. CDR3 sequence (DNA): TGTGCCAGCAGCCAATCCCGGGGCAGCAATCAGCCCCAGCATTTT. Translation: CASSQSRGSNQPQHF.